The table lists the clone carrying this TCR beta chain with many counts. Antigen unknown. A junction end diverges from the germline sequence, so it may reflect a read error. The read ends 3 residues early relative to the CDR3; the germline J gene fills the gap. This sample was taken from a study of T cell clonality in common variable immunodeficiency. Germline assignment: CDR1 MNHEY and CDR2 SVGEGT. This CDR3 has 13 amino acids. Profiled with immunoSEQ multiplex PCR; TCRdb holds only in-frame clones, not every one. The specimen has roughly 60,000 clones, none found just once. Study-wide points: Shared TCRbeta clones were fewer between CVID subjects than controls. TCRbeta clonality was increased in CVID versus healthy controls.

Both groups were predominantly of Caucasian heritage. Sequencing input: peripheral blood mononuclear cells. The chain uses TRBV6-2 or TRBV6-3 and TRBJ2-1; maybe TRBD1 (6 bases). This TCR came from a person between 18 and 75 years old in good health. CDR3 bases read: TGTGCCAGCACCCGGGACAACTACAGTGAG. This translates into CASTRDNYSE. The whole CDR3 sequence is CASTRDNYSEQFF.